These 4 T cell receptor beta chains were all obtained from the same sample, sequenced in a study of tumor-infiltrating lymphocytes in primary liver carcinoma. Starting from around 510 ng of total RNA, TCR beta cDNA was produced with a primer in the constant region. Libraries for TCR beta were built through three nested multiplex PCR rounds, which together made up a slightly modified ARM-PCR procedure. TRBV1-TRBV30 forward primers and a C-beta reverse primer were used in the first two PCR rounds, which each ran for approximately 11 cycles. TCRdb reprocessed the multiplex PCR reads with MiXCR, giving one entry per CDR3 protein. This table holds approximately 330,000 distinct CDR3 sequences, around 60% found once. Unsorted whole blood yielded blood RNA, and germline DNA was extracted as well. The sequenced sample consisted of peripheral blood. The receptor source for this set is a man aged 35 to 55 with primary liver carcinoma and hepatitis B virus infection.

This clonotype was counted many times. This chain uses TRBV29-1 with TRBJ2-1; tentative D call: TRBD1 (6 bases). The CDR3 runs 16 residues. V lost 0 bases, J lost 2 bases, and 14 bases lay in between. Germline values: CDR1 SQVTM, CDR2 ANQGSEA. As DNA, the CDR3 is TGCAGCGTTGAAGATCCTGACCGGGACACCTACAATGAGCAGTTCTTC. As protein: CSVEDPDRDTYNEQFF.

This clonotype was observed a handful of times. The chain has TRBV7-8 and TRBJ2-1, with D possibly being TRBD1 (6 bases). Germline CDR1 reads SGHVS; CDR2 reads FQNEAQ. Trimming took 5 bases from V and 6 from J, leaving 17 bases between them. The CDR3 runs to 15 residues. The CDR3 region is CASSEGRGSGNEQFF. In DNA, the CDR3 is TGTGCCAGCAGCGAAGGCAGGGGTTCTGGCAATGAGCAGTTCTTC.

The V call is TRBV5-1, the J call TRBJ1-1; 11 bases align to TRBD1. The CDR3 spans 16 residues. CDR1 and CDR2 from the germline V gene are SGHRS and YFSETQ. The J segment lost 5 bases and the V segment lost 4 bases, leaving 10 bases of the junction unmatched. The CDR3 sequence: CASSQTPGQGGTEAFF. DNA for the CDR3: TGCGCCAGCAGCCAGACACCGGGACAGGGGGGGACTGAAGCTTTCTTT.

This clonotype was seen more than once but under ten times. The chain employs TRBV4-1 and TRBJ2-7, with 7 nucleotides matching TRBD1. Germline CDR1 and CDR2: MGHRA and YSYEKL. This CDR3 has 15 amino acids. V lost 0 bases and J lost 3; bases outside the gene matches: 5. CDR3 protein: CASSQEGQISYEQYF. The CDR3 DNA is TGCGCCAGCAGCCAAGAGGGACAGATAAGCTACGAGCAGTACTTC.